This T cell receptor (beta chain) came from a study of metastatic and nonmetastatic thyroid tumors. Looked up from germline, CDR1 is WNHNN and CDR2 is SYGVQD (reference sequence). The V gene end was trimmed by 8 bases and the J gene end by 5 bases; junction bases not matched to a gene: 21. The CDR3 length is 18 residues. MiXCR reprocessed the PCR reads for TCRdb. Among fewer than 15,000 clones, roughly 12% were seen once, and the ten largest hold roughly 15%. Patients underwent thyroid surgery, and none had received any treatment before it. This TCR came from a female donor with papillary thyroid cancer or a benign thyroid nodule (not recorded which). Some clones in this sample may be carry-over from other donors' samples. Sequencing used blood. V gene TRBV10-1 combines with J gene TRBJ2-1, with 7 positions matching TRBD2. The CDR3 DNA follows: TGCGCCAGCCCTGCTGACCACCGGCATGCGGGAGTGAACAATGAGCAGTTCTTC. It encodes CASPADHRHAGVNNEQFF.